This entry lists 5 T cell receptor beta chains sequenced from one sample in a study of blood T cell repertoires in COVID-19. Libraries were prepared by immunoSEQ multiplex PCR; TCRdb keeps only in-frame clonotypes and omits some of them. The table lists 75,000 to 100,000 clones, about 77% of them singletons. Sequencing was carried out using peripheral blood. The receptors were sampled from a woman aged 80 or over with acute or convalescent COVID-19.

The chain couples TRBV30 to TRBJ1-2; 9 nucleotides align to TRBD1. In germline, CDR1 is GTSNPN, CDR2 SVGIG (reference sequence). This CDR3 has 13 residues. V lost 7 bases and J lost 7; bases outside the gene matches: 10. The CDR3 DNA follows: TGTGCCTCTAAGGGACAGGGCTTACGTGGCTACACCTTC. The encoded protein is CASKGQGLRGYTF.

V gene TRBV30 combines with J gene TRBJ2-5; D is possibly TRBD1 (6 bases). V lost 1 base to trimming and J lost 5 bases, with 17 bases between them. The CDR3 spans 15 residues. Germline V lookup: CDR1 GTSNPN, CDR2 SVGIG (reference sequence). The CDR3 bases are TGTGCCTGGAGTGGACCAGGACAGCCAAGTGAGACCCAGTACTTC. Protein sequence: CAWSGPGQPSETQYF.

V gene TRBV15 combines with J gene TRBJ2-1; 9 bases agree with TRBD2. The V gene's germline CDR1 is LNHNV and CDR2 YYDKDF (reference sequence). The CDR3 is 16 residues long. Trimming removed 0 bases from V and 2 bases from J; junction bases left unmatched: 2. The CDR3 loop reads CATSREPSGTYNEQFF. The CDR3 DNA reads TGTGCCACCAGCAGAGAACCTAGCGGGACCTACAATGAGCAGTTCTTC.

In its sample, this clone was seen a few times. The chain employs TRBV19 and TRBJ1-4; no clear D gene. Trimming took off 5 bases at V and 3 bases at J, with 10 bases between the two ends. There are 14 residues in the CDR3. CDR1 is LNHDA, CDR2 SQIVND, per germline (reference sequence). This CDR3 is CASSPSGSNEKLFF. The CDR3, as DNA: TGTGCCAGTAGTCCCAGCGGTTCTAATGAAAAACTGTTTTTT.

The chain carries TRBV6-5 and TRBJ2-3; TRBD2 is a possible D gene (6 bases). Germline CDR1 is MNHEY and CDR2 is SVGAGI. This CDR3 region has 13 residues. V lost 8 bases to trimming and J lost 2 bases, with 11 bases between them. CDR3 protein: CASGRRDTDTQYF. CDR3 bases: TGTGCCAGCGGCCGGCGGGACACAGATACGCAGTATTTT.